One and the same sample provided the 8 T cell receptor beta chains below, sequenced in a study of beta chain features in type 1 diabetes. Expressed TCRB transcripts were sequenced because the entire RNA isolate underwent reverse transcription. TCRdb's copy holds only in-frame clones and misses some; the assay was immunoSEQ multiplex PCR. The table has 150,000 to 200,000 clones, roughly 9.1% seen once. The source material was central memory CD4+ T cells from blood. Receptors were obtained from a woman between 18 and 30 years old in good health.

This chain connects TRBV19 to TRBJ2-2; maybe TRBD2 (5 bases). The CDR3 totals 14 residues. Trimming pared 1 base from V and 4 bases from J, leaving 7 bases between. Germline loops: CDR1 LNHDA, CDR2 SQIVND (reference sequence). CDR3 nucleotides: TGTGCCAGTAGTATAGCGACTACCACCGGGGAGCTGTTTTTT. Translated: CASSIATTTGELFF.

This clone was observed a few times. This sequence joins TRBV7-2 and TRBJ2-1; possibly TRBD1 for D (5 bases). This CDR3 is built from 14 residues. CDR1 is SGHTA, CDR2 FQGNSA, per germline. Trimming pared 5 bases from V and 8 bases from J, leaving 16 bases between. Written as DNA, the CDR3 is TGTGCCAGCAGCCCCTGGGAAGGGGCGGATGAGCAGTTCTTC. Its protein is CASSPWEGADEQFF. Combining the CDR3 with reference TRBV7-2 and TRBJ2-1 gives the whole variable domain GAGVSQSPSNKVTEKGKDVELRCDPISGHTALYWYRQSLGQGLEFLIYFQGNSAPDKSGLPSDRFSAERTGGSVSTLTIQRTQQEDSAVYLCASSPWEGADEQFFGPGTRLTVL.

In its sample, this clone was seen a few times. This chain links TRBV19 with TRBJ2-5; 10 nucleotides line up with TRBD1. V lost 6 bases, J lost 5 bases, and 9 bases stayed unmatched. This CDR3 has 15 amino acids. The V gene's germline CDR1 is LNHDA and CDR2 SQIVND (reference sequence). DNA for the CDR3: TGTGCCAGTAGACCGGGACAGGGGAGAATTGAGACCCAGTACTTC. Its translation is CASRPGQGRIETQYF.

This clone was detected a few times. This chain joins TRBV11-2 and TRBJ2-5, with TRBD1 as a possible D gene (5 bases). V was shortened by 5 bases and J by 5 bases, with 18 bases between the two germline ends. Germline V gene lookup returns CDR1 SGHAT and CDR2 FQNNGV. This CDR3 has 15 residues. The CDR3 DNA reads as TGTGCCAGCAGCCGACGGTGGGGCGCGAGTGAGACCCAGTACTTC. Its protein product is CASSRRWGASETQYF.

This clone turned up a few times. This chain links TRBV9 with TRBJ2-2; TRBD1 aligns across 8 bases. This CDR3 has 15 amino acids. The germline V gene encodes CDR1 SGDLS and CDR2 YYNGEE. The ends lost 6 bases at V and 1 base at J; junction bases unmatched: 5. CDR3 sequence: CASTDRGWNTGELFF. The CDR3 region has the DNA TGTGCCAGCACTGACAGGGGCTGGAACACCGGGGAGCTGTTTTTT.

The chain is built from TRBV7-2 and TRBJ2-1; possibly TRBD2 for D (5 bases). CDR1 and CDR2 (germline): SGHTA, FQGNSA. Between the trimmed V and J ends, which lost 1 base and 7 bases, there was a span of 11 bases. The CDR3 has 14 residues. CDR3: CASSLVSSVNEQFF. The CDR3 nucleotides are TGTGCCAGCAGCTTAGTGAGTAGCGTAAATGAGCAGTTCTTC.

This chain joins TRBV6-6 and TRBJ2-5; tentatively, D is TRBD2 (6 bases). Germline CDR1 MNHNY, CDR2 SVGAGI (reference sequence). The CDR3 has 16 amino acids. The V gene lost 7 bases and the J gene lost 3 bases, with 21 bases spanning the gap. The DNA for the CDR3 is TGTGCCAGCAACTCTATAGGACTAACACAAAAAGAGACCCAGTACTTC. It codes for CASNSIGLTQKETQYF.

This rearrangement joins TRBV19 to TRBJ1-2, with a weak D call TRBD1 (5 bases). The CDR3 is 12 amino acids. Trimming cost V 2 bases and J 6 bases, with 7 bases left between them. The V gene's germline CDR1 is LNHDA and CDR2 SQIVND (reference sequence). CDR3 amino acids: CASSIQGNGYTF. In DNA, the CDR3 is TGTGCCAGTAGTATACAGGGTAATGGCTACACCTTC.